This T cell receptor (beta chain) was profiled in a study of cytomegalovirus exposure and HLA in healthy donors. General study results and limits: Rare TCR sequences predominated, though certain public TCRs were found in many donors. In an earlier analysis, most TCR beta V segments were productive about 87% or about 30% of the time. CMV serostatus alone was available as immune exposure information.

Germline CDR1 and CDR2: WNHNN and SYGVQD (reference sequence). The CDR3 is 13 amino acids. Trimming cost V 6 bases and J 5 bases, with 10 bases left between them. This clone was seen a few times. The antigen is not known. It was with 60 Vbeta and 13 Jbeta primers that the PCR ran. The data were produced by immunoSEQ multiplex PCR, yet TCRdb's version contains in-frame clones alone and is incomplete. The repertoire includes approximately 150,000 clones, around 75% of them detected once, and approximately 2.4% sits in the top ten. The sequencing input was PBMCs. The sequence came from a female donor in good health and CMV-seronegative. V gene TRBV10-1 combines with J gene TRBJ2-2, with D perhaps matching TRBD1 (5 bases). The CDR3 coding sequence is TGCGCCAGCAGCCCCGCAGGGACCGGGGAGCTGTTTTTT. Translating it yields CASSPAGTGELFF.